This entry lists 2 T cell receptor beta chains sequenced from one sample in a study of identical twins. One entry per CDR3 protein results from TCRdb running MiXCR on the 5' RACE reads. The data show approximately 700,000 distinct CDR3 sequences, 18% seen once. This sample also belongs to another study, concerning T cells expressing NK-cell markers.

Sequenced: PBMCs. All receptors come from a woman between 18 and 29 years old in good health.

V and J are TRBV6-5 and TRBJ2-4, with a tentative D call TRBD2 (6 bases). Trimming left V 4 bases short and J 9 bases short, with 16 bases between. CDR3 size: 14 residues. CDR1 and CDR2 (germline): MNHEY, SVGAGI. CDR3 nucleotide sequence: TGTGCCAGCAGTTTCTCAGCTAGCGTAACCATTCAGTACTTC. Residues: CASSFSASVTIQYF.

This clonotype showed up just a few times. The chain is built from TRBV30 and TRBJ2-5; no clear D. V was trimmed by 0 bases and J by 1 base, leaving 6 bases between them. The CDR3 sequence is 13 residues long. Germline V gene data show CDR1 as GTSNPN and CDR2 as SVGIG (reference sequence). Here the CDR3 reads CAWSVAFQETQYF. The CDR3 nucleotides read TGTGCCTGGAGTGTGGCGTTCCAAGAGACCCAGTACTTC.